This T cell receptor beta chain was identified during a study of T cell repertoires in cytomegalovirus infection. Study details: Matching HLA type, along with CMV infection, was indicated by public TCR beta signatures. Overall study findings and caveats: It was HLA-C-restricted CMV-specific TCR beta clonotypes that dominated the response ex vivo. Totalled public TCR beta family frequency picked out people who carried CMV plus the relevant HLA.

CDR3 length: 18 residues. Trimming cost V 1 base and J 0 bases, with 15 bases left between them. On this clonotype: Its antigen is currently unknown.

TCRdb analysed the reads with MiXCR anew, one entry per CDR3 protein. The table records roughly 720,000 distinct CDR3 sequences, less than 40% of them present only once. V gene TRBV12-3 or TRBV12-4 combines with J gene TRBJ2-2; tentative D call: TRBD1 (6 bases). Sequenced input: PBMCs. The origin of this receptor is a human donor in good health (CMV status not recorded). Some clones in this sample may be carry-over from other donors' samples. The CDR3 loop is CASSLGPDSTPNTGELFF. In DNA, the CDR3 is TGTGCCAGCAGTTTAGGGCCGGACAGTACCCCGAACACCGGGGAGCTGTTTTTT.